The sequence of this T cell receptor (beta chain) was determined in a study of T cell changes during pregnancy in multiple sclerosis (dated by TCRdb to about 2019). Describing the broader study: In women with multiple sclerosis, the researchers looked at how the T cell repertoire shifted as pregnancy progressed.

This clone was picked up one time. Which antigen it targets is not known. There are no base qualities to consult, and no much larger clone falls within one base. The library came from the immunoSEQ multiplex PCR assay. TCRdb's version of the immuneACCESS table is confined to in-frame rearrangements and falls short of the full clone set. An unresolved V gene accounts for under half of the shortfall where checked; the remainder is of unknown origin. Present in this sample are roughly 40,000 clones, roughly 92% of which were seen just once. Over 0.75% of the sample is held by the ten biggest clonotypes. Relative to germline, V is missing 6 bases and J is missing 5 bases, with 5 bases of the junction outside any gene match. CDR1 LNHDA and CDR2 SQIVND are derived from the germline V gene (reference sequence). The CDR3 goes from the cysteine to the phenylalanine over 13 residues. Kept here is only the CDR3 DNA, which spans 39 bases and is read in frame from base 1.

This specimen consisted of CD4+ T cells from peripheral blood mononuclear cells, obtained before pregnancy. The rearrangement combines TRBV19 with TRBJ2-7, and 9 junctional nucleotides match TRBD2. This sequence was found in a female donor with multiple sclerosis, enrolled in a pregnancy study. CDR3 region: CASSPSGNDEQYF. The bases are TGTGCCAGTAGCCCTAGCGGGAACGACGAGCAGTACTTC.